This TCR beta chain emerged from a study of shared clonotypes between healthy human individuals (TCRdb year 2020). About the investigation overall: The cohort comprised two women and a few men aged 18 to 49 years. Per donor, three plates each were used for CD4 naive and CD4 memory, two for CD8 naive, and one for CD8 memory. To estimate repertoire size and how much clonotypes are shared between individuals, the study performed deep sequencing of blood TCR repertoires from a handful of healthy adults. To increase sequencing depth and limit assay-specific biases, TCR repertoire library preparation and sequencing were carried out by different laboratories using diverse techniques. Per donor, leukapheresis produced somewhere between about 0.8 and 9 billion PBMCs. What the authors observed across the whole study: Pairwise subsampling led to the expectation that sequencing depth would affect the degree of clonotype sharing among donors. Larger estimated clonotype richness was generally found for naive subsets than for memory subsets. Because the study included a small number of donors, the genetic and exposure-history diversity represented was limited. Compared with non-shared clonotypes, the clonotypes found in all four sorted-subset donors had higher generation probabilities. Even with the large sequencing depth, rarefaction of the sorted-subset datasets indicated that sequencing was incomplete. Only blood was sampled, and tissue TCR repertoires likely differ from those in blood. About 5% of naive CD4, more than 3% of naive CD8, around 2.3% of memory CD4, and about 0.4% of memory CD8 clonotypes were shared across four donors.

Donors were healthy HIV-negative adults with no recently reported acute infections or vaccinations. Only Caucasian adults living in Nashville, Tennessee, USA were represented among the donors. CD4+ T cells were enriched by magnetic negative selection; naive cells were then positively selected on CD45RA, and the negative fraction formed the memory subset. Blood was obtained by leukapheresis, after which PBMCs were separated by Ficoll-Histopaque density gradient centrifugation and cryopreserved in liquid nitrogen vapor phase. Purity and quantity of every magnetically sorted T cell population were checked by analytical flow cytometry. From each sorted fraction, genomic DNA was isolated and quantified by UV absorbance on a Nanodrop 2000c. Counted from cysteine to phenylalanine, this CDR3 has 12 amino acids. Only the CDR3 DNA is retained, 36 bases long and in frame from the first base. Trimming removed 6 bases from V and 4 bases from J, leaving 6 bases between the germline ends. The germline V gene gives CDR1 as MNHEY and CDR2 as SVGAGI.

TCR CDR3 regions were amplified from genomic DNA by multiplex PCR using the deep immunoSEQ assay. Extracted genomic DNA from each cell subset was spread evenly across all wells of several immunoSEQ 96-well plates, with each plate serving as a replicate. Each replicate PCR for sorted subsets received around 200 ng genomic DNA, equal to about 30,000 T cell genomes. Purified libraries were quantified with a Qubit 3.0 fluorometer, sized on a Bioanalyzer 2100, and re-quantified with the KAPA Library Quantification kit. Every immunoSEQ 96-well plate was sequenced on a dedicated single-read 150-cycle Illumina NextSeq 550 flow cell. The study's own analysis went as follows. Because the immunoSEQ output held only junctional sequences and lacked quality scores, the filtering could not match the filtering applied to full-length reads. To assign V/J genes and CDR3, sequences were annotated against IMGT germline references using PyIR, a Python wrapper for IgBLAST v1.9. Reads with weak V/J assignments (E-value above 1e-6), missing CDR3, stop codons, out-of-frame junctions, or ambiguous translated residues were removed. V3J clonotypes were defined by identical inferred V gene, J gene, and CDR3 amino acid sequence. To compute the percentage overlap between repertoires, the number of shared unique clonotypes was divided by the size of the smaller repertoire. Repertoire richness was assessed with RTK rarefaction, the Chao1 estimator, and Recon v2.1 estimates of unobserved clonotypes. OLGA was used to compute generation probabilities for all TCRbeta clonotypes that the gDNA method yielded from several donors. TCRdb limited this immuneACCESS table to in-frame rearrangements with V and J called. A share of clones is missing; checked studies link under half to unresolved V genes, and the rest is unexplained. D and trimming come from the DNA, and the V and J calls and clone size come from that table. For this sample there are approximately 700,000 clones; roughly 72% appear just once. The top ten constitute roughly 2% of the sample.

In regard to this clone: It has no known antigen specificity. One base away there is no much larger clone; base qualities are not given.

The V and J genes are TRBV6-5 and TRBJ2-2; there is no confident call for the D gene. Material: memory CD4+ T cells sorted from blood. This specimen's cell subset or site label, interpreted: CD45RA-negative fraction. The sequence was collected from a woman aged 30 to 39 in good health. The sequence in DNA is TGTGCCAGCAGACTATCCACCGGGGAGCTGTTTTTT. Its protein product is CASRLSTGELFF.